This passage covers 20 T cell receptor beta chains from one sample sequenced in a study of cytomegalovirus exposure and HLA in healthy donors. Researchers ran the PCR with 60 Vbeta and 13 Jbeta primers. Assay used: immunoSEQ multiplex PCR; TCRdb lists only in-frame clones, some missing. This sample has about 140,000 clones; 65% to 85% occur once, and the top ten carry over 2%. Input material: PBMCs. Source of these receptors: a man aged 45-65 years in good health and CMV-seronegative.

This clone was observed once. This sequence joins TRBV27 and TRBJ1-6, with D possibly TRBD1 on 5 matching bases. The V end lost 0 bases, the J end lost 9 bases, and 6 bases lay between the germline ends. The CDR3 sequence is 13 residues long. Germline CDR1 reads MNHEY; CDR2 reads SMNVEV (reference sequence). The CDR3 loop is CASSLSQGSPLHF. For the CDR3, the DNA is TGTGCCAGCAGTTTATCGCAGGGTTCACCCCTCCACTTT.

The chain links TRBV6-5 to TRBJ2-1; 7 bases are shared with TRBD2. After removal of 0 bases from V and 8 bases from J, the junction contained 10 bases not matched to a gene. Germline CDR1 is MNHEY and CDR2 is SVGAGI. The CDR3 is made up of 16 amino acids. CDR3 sequence (DNA): TGTGCCAGCAGTTACTCTACCTTGGGGGGAGGGGATGAGCAGTTCTTC. Protein product: CASSYSTLGGGDEQFF.

This clone was detected only once. Compared with germline, one end of the junction differs, possibly owing to a read error. The rearrangement joins TRBV7-9 to TRBJ2-3; D is ambiguous. Germline lookup yields CDR1 SEHNR and CDR2 FQNEAQ (reference sequence). This CDR3 region has 12 residues. The CDR3 sequence is CSSSFKLDTQYF. The CDR3 coding sequence is TGTTCCAGCAGCTTCAAATTAGATACGCAGTATTTT.

The rearrangement uses TRBV29-1 and TRBJ2-3, with 11 nucleotides matching TRBD2. This CDR3 is built from 15 residues. After removal of 4 bases from V and 4 bases from J, the junction contained 7 bases not matched to a gene. Germline lookup yields CDR1 SQVTM and CDR2 ANQGSEA. This chain's CDR3 is CSVGIAGGGPDTQYF. For the CDR3, the DNA is TGCAGCGTTGGAATAGCGGGAGGGGGCCCAGATACGCAGTATTTT.

V is TRBV5-1 and J is TRBJ2-7; 12 nucleotides match TRBD2. The V and J ends lost 3 bases and 2 bases, in that order; junction bases with no gene match: 18. Germline-derived CDR1 and CDR2 are SGHRS and YFSETQ. The CDR3 is made up of 20 amino acids. CDR3 amino acids: CASSSPVELAGGPYAYEQYF. Written as DNA, the CDR3 is TGCGCCAGCAGCTCCCCGGTGGAGCTAGCGGGAGGGCCTTACGCCTACGAGCAGTACTTC.

V gene TRBV4-2 combines with J gene TRBJ1-6; D unresolved. The CDR3 is 14 residues long. The germline V and J ends were trimmed by 0 bases and 8 bases, with 8 bases remaining between them. The germline V gene has CDR1 LGHNA and CDR2 YNFKEQ. The CDR3, as DNA: TGTGCCAGCAGCCAAGACAGGCGGGATTCACCCCTCCACTTT. It translates to CASSQDRRDSPLHF.

The chain employs TRBV19 and TRBJ1-1; TRBD1 aligns across 10 bases. Germline V lookup: CDR1 LNHDA, CDR2 SQIVND (reference sequence). The CDR3 loop spans 15 amino acids. V lost 4 bases to trimming and J lost 0 bases; unmatched junction nucleotides: 2. The CDR3 loop is CASSRGQGVNTEAFF. For the CDR3, the DNA is TGTGCCAGTAGTAGAGGACAGGGGGTGAACACTGAAGCTTTCTTT.

The chain is built from TRBV5-1 and TRBJ2-3; no clear D gene. V gave up 0 bases and J gave up 6 bases, with 11 bases separating them. Looked up from germline, CDR1 is SGHRS and CDR2 is YFSETQ. The CDR3 covers 14 residues. CDR3 loop: CASSLGEVLDTQYF. The CDR3 DNA sequence: TGCGCCAGCAGCTTGGGTGAGGTGCTGGATACGCAGTATTTT.

This chain joins TRBV5-1 and TRBJ2-3, with D perhaps matching TRBD1 (6 bases). CDR3 size: 15 residues. In germline, CDR1 is SGHRS, CDR2 YFSETQ. V dropped 4 bases and J dropped 0 bases, with 12 bases sitting between them. The CDR3 coding sequence is TGCGCCAGCAGCCTGGACAGTACTAGCACAGATACGCAGTATTTT. This codes for CASSLDSTSTDTQYF.

This clone was observed a few times. The chain links TRBV5-1 to TRBJ2-1; maybe TRBD1 (6 bases). Germline assignment: CDR1 SGHRS and CDR2 YFSETQ. Trimming cost V 5 bases and J 9 bases, with 18 bases left between them. This CDR3 contains 14 residues. The CDR3 loop is CASSMGQTLTEQFF. The CDR3, as DNA: TGCGCCAGCAGTATGGGACAAACACTTACTGAGCAGTTCTTC.

This clone showed up just once. V and J are TRBV7-8 and TRBJ2-7, with 9 bases aligning to TRBD1. Germline values: CDR1 SGHVS, CDR2 FQNEAQ. This CDR3 comprises 15 residues. After removal of 8 bases from V and 1 base from J, the junction contained 9 bases not matched to a gene. CDR3 coding DNA: TGTGCCAGCCAACAAGGGACAGGGATTTCCTACGAGCAGTACTTC. It translates to CASQQGTGISYEQYF.

V gene TRBV7-2 combines with J gene TRBJ1-5; a possible D gene is TRBD1 (5 bases). This CDR3 has 15 amino acids. The V end lost 3 bases, the J end lost 0 bases, and 9 bases lay between the germline ends. Germline lookup yields CDR1 SGHTA and CDR2 FQGNSA. CDR3 DNA sequence: TGTGCCAGCAGCTTGGGGCAGGATAGCAATCAGCCCCAGCATTTT. Translating it yields CASSLGQDSNQPQHF.

The gene calls are TRBV5-4 and TRBJ1-1, with D perhaps TRBD1 (6 bases). This CDR3 spans 15 amino acids. Germline V gene lookup returns CDR1 SGHNT and CDR2 YYREEE (reference sequence). Trimming removed 4 bases at V and 1 base at J, with 14 bases between. The CDR3 is CASSTTGLANTEAFF. CDR3 nucleotide sequence: TGTGCCAGCAGCACTACAGGGTTGGCGAACACTGAAGCTTTCTTT.

This clone was recorded a few times. The V and J genes are TRBV9 and TRBJ2-1, with 8 nucleotides matching TRBD1. Trimming removed 0 bases from V and 8 bases from J; junction bases left unmatched: 7. Per the germline V gene, CDR1 is SGDLS and CDR2 is YYNGEE. CDR3 length: 15 amino acids. The CDR3 loop is CASSVGVDRGHEQFF. CDR3 coding DNA: TGTGCCAGCAGCGTAGGGGTAGACAGGGGACATGAGCAGTTCTTC.

The table lists this clone with a few counts. The rearrangement links TRBV13 to TRBJ1-2, with 8 bases lining up with TRBD1. Germline trimming cut 2 bases from V and 5 bases from J; bases unmatched to any gene: 4. Germline V gives CDR1 PRHDT, CDR2 FYEKMQ (reference sequence). CDR3 length: 14 residues. CDR3 region: CASSLRTGRYGYTF. The CDR3 nucleotides are TGTGCCAGCAGCTTAAGGACAGGGAGGTATGGCTACACCTTC.

The chain uses TRBV19 and TRBJ1-1; TRBD1 matches 10 bases. The CDR3 consists of 17 residues. V lost 3 bases and J lost 0; bases outside the gene matches: 7. Per germline, CDR1 LNHDA and CDR2 SQIVND (reference sequence). The CDR3 protein is CASSILRGQGMNTEAFF. The CDR3 DNA reads as TGTGCCAGTAGTATCCTCCGGGGACAGGGGATGAACACTGAAGCTTTCTTT.

The chain is built from TRBV7-2 and TRBJ2-1; 7 nucleotides align to TRBD2. Losses at the gene ends were 4 bases for V and 1 base for J; bases not matched to a gene: 7. This CDR3 is 16 amino acids long. Per germline, CDR1 SGHTA and CDR2 FQGNSA. The CDR3 region is CASSYRSGISYNEQFF. DNA for the CDR3: TGTGCCAGCAGCTACCGGAGCGGGATTTCCTACAATGAGCAGTTCTTC.

The chain uses TRBV28 and TRBJ1-5; TRBD1 matches 9 bases. CDR1 and CDR2 (germline): MDHEN, SYDVKM. The J segment lost 9 bases and the V segment lost 3 bases, leaving 12 bases of the junction unmatched. This CDR3 comprises 16 residues. This CDR3 is CASSFPGQGGGRPQHF. CDR3 DNA sequence: TGTGCCAGCAGTTTTCCGGGACAGGGAGGTGGACGGCCCCAGCATTTT.

This clone was picked up one time. V gene TRBV18 combines with J gene TRBJ2-1, with TRBD2 identical over 9 bases. The germline V gene has CDR1 KGHSH and CDR2 LQKENI. CDR3 length: 15 amino acids. With 3 bases clipped from V and 8 bases from J, the junction kept 8 bases outside the gene matches. The CDR3 spells CASSPGLARPDEQFF. The CDR3 DNA is TGTGCCAGCTCACCCGGACTAGCGAGACCGGATGAGCAGTTCTTC.

This chain connects TRBV7-9 to TRBJ2-5, with D uncertain. V gave up 3 bases and J gave up 3 bases, with 8 bases separating them. Germline CDR1 and CDR2: SEHNR and FQNEAQ (reference sequence). This CDR3 comprises 13 residues. CDR3 in amino acids: CASSFDFEETQYF. CDR3 coding DNA: TGTGCCAGCAGCTTTGACTTCGAAGAGACCCAGTACTTC.